A single T cell receptor (beta chain) is shown here with its context. Antigen unknown. The germline CDR1 and CDR2 sequences are SGHVS and FQNEAQ. Unmatched junction bases numbered 9, after V lost 9 bases and J lost 1 base. The CDR3 sequence is 16 residues long. The sample originates from a study of shared clonotypes between healthy human individuals. Measured with immunoSEQ multiplex PCR; TCRdb has only the in-frame clones, and not every one. The profile covers a few million clones, with approximately 94% appearing a single time and 0.14% taken by the ten largest. Regarding the study as a whole: Generation of non-shared clonotypes was less probable than generation of clonotypes shared by all four donors.

The chain joins TRBV7-8 to TRBJ2-7; 13 bases are a match to TRBD2. Material for sequencing was naive CD4+ T cells sorted from blood. Regarding subset: CD45RA+ positively selected. This clonotype was sampled from a man between 18 and 29 years old in good health. CDR3 in amino acids: CASTTRGLAGSYEQYF. CDR3 DNA sequence: TGTGCCAGTACGACCCGGGGACTAGCGGGGTCCTACGAGCAGTACTTC.